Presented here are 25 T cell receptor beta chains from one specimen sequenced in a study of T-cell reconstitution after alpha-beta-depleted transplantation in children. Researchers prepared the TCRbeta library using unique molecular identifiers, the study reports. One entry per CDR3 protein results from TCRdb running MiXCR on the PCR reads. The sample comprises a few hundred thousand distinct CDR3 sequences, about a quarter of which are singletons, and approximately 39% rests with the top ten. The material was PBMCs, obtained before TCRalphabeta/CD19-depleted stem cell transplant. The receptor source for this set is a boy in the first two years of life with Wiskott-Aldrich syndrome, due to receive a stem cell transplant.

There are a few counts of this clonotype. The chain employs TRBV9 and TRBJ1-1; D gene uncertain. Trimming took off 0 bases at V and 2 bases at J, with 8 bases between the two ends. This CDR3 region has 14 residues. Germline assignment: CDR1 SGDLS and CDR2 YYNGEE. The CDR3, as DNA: TGTGCCAGCAGCGTAGGTTGGGGAAACACTGAAGCTTTCTTT. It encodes CASSVGWGNTEAFF.

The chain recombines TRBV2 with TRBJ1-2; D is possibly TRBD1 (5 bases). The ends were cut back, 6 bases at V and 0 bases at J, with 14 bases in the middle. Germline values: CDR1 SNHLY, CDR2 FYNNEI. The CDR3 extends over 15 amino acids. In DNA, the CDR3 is TGTGCCAGCAGACTAGTCAGGGTGACTAACTATGGCTACACCTTC. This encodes CASRLVRVTNYGYTF.

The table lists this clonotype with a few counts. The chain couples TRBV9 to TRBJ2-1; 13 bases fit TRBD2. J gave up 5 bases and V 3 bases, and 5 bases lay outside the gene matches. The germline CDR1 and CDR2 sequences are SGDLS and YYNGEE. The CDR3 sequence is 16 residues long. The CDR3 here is CASSGGTSGINNEQFF. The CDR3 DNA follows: TGTGCCAGCAGCGGGGGGACTAGCGGGATCAACAATGAGCAGTTCTTC.

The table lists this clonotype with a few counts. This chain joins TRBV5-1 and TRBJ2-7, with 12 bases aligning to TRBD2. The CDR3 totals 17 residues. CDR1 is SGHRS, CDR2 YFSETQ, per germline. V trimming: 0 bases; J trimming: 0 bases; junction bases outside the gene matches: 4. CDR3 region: CASSLGLAGALSYEQYF. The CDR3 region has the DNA TGCGCCAGCAGCTTGGGACTAGCGGGAGCCCTCTCCTACGAGCAGTACTTC.

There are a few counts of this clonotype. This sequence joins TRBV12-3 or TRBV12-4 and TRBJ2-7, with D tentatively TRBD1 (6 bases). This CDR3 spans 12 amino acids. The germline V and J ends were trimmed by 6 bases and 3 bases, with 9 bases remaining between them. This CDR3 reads CASRQQGYEQYF. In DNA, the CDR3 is TGTGCCAGCAGACAACAGGGCTACGAGCAGTACTTC.

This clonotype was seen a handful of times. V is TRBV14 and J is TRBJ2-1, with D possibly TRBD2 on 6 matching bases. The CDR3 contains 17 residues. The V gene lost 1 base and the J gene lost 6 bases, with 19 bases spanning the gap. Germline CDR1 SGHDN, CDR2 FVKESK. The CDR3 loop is CASSQVAETRDPNEQFF. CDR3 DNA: TGTGCCAGCAGCCAAGTTGCCGAGACTAGGGATCCCAATGAGCAGTTCTTC.

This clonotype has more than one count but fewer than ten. In DNA form, the CDR3 reads TGCGCCAGCAGCTCCGATCGACAGCTCAATGAGCAGTTCTTC. This gives the protein CASSSDRQLNEQFF. The chain has TRBV5-1 and TRBJ2-1, with D tentatively TRBD1 (5 bases). The CDR3 extends over 14 amino acids. V lost 3 bases and J 6 bases, leaving 13 bases between the germline ends. Germline V gene lookup returns CDR1 SGHRS and CDR2 YFSETQ.

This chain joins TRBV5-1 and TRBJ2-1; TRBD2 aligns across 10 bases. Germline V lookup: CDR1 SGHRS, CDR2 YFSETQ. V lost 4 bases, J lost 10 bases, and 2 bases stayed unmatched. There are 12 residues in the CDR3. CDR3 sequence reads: CASSRTSGEQFF. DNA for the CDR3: TGCGCCAGCAGCCGGACTAGCGGCGAGCAGTTCTTC.

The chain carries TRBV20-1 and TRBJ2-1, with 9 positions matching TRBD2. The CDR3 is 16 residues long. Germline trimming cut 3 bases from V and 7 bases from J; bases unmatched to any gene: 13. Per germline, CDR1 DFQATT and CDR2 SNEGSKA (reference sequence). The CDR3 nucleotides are TGCAGTGCTAGCTCCGTCGGAGCGGGAGGTTTGAATGAGCAGTTCTTC. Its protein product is CSASSVGAGGLNEQFF.

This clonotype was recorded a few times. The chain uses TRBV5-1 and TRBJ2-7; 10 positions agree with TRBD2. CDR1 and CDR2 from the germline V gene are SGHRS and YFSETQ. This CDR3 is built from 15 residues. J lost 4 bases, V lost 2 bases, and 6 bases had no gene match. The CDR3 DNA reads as TGCGCCAGCAGCTTCTTTTCTAGCGGGAGTTACGAGCAGTACTTC. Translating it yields CASSFFSSGSYEQYF.

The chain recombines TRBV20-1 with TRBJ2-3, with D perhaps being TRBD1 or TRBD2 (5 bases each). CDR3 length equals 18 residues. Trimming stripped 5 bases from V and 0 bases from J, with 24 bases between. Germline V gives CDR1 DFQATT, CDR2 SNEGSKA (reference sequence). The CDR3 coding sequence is TGCAGTGCTCCCGGGACCAGACGGAAACCACTCAGCACAGATACGCAGTATTTT. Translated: CSAPGTRRKPLSTDTQYF.

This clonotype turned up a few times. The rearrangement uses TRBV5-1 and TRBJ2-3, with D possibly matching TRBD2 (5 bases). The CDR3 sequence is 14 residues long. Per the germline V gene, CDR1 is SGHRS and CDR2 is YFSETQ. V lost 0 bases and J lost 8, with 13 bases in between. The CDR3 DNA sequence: TGCGCCAGCAGCTTGGACCCAGCGGCGGGTACGCAGTATTTT. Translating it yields CASSLDPAAGTQYF. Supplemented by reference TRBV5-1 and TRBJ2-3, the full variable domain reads KAGVTQTPRYLIKTRGQQVTLSCSPISGHRSVSWYQQTPGQGLQFLFEYFSETQRNKGNFPGRFSGRQFSNSRSEMNVSTLELGDSALYLCASSLDPAAGTQYFGPGTRLTVL.

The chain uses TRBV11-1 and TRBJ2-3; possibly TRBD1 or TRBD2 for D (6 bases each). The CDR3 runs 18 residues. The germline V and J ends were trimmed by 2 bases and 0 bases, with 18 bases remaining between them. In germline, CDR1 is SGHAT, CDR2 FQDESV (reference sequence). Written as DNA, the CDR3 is TGTGCCAGCAGCTTAATCTGGCGAGGGGGGTCTAGCACAGATACGCAGTATTTT. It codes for CASSLIWRGGSSTDTQYF.

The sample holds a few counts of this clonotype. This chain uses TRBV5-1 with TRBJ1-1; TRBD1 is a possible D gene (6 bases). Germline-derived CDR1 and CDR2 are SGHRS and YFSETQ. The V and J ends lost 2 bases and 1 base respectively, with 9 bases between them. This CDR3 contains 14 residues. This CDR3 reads CASSFTGKNTEAFF. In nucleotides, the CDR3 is TGCGCCAGCAGCTTCACAGGGAAGAACACTGAAGCTTTCTTT.

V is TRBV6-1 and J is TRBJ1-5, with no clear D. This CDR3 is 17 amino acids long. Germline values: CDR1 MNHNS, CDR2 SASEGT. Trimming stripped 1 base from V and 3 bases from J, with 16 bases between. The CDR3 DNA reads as TGTGCCAGCAGTGAAGTTGTGGCCTACGGACTCAATCAGCCCCAGCATTTT. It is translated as CASSEVVAYGLNQPQHF.

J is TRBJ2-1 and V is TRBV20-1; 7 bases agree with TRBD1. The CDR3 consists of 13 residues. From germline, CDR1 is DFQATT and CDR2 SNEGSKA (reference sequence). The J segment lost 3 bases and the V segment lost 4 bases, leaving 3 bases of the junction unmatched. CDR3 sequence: CSAMGTVYNEQFF. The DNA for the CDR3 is TGCAGTGCTATGGGGACAGTCTACAATGAGCAGTTCTTC.

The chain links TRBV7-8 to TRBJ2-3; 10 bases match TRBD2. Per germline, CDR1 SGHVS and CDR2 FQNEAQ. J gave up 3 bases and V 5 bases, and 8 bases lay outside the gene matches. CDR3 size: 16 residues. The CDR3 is CASSILAGGRTDTQYF. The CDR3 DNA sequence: TGTGCCAGCAGCATTTTAGCGGGAGGTCGTACAGATACGCAGTATTTT.

The CDR3 DNA reads as TGTGCCAGCAGTTTAACTAGCTTAATTCAGAGGCAAGAGACCCAGTACTTC. Its translation is CASSLTSLIQRQETQYF. V and J are TRBV12-3 or TRBV12-4 and TRBJ2-5, with a weak D call TRBD2 (6 bases). This CDR3 has 17 amino acids. V lost 2 bases and J lost 2, with 18 bases in between.

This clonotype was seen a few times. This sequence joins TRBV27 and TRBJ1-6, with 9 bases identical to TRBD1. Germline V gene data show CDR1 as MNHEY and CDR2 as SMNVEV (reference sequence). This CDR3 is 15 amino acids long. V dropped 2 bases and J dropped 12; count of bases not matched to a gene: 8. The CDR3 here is CASSLVDRGPLPLHF. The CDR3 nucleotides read TGTGCCAGCAGTTTAGTGGACAGGGGCCCCCTACCCCTCCACTTT.

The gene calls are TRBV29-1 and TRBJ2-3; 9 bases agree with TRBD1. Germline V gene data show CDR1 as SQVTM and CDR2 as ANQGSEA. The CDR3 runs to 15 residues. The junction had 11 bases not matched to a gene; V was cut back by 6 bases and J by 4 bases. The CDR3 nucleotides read TGCAGCGTGATGTCTTGGACAGGGGTGGCAGATACGCAGTATTTT. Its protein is CSVMSWTGVADTQYF.

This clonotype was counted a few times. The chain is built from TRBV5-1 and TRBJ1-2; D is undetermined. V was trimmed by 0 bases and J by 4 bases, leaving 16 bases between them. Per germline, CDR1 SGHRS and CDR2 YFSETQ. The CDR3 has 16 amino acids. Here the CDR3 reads CASSLGGVFRTYGYTF. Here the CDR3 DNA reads TGCGCCAGCAGCTTGGGGGGTGTCTTTCGCACCTATGGCTACACCTTC.

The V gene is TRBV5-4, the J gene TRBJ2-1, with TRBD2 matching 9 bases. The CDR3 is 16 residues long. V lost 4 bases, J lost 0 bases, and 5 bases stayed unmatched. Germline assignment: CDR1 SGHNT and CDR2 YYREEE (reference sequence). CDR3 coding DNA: TGTGCCAGCAGCAGCCGGACTAGCGCCTCCTACAATGAGCAGTTCTTC. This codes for CASSSRTSASYNEQFF.

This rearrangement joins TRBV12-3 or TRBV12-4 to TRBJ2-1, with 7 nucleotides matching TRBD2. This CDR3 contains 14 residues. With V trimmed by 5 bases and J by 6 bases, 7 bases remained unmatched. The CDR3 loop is CASSPGLAANEQFF. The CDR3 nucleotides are TGTGCCAGCAGTCCCGGCCTAGCGGCCAATGAGCAGTTCTTC.

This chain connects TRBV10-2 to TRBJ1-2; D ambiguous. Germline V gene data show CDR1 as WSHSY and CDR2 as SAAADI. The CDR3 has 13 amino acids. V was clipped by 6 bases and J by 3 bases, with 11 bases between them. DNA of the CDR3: TGCGCCAGCAGCGCGTCAGCGGACTATGGCTACACCTTC. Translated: CASSASADYGYTF.

CDR3 sequence reads: CSASYQREETQYF. DNA of the CDR3: TGCAGTGCTAGTTACCAGCGGGAGGAGACCCAGTACTTC. The V and J genes are TRBV20-1 and TRBJ2-5; 8 nucleotides align to TRBD2. Germline loops: CDR1 DFQATT, CDR2 SNEGSKA (reference sequence). The CDR3 sequence is 13 residues long. After removal of 3 bases from V and 5 bases from J, the junction contained 5 bases not matched to a gene.